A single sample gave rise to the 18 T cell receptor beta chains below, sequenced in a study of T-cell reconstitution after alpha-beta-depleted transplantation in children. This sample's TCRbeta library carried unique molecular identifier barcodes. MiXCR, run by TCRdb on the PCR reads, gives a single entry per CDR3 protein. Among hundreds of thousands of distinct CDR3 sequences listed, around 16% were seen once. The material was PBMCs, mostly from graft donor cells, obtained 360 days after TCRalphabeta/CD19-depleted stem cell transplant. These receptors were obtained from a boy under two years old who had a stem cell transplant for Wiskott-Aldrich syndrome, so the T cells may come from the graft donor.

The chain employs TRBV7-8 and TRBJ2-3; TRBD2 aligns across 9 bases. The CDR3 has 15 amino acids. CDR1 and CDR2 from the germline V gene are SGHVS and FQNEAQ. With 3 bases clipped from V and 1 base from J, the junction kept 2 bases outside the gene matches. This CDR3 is CASSFPSGGTDTQYF. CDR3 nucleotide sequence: TGTGCCAGCAGCTTCCCTAGCGGGGGCACAGATACGCAGTATTTT.

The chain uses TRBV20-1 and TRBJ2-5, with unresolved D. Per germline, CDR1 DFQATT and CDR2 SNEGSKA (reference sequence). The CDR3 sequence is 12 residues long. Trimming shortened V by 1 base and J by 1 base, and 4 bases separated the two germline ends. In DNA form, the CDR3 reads TGCAGTGCTAGAGCTACCCAAGAGACCCAGTACTTC. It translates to CSARATQETQYF.

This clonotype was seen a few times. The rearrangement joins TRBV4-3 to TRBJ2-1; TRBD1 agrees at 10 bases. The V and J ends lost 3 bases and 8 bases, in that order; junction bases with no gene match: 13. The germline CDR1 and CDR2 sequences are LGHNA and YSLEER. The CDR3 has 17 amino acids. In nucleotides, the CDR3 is TGCGCCAGCAGCCACCGGGACAGGGGTGGTGAGTTTGATGAGCAGTTCTTC. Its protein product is CASSHRDRGGEFDEQFF.

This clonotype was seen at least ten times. CDR3 nucleotide sequence: TGTGCCAGCAGCCCGGGACTAGCGGAAGAGACCCAGTACTTC. This gives the protein CASSPGLAEETQYF. The chain is built from TRBV5-6 and TRBJ2-5; 11 bases are a match to TRBD2. Trimming cost V 4 bases and J 3 bases; bases outside gene matches: 2. This CDR3 is 14 amino acids long. Per germline, CDR1 SGHDT and CDR2 YYEEEE.

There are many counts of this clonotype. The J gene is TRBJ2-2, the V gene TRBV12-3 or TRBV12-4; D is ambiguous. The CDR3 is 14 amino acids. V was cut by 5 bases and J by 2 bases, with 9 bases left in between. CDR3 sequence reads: CASSLRSNTGELFF. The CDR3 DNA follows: TGTGCCAGCAGTCTCCGATCCAACACCGGGGAGCTGTTTTTT.

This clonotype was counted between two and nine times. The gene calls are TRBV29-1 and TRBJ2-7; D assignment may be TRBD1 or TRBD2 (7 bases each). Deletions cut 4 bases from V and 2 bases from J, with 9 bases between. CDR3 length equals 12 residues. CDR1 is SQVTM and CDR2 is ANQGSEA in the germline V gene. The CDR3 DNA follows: TGCAGCGTTGCAGGGGGGGCCTACGAGCAGTACTTC. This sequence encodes CSVAGGAYEQYF.

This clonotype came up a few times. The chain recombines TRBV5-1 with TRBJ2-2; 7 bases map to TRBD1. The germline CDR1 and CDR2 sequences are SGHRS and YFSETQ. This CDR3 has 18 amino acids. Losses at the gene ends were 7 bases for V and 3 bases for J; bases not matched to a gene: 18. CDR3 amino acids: CASRAGTASPRDTGELFF. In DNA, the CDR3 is TGCGCCAGCCGCGCCGGGACAGCTTCTCCAAGGGACACCGGGGAGCTGTTTTTT.

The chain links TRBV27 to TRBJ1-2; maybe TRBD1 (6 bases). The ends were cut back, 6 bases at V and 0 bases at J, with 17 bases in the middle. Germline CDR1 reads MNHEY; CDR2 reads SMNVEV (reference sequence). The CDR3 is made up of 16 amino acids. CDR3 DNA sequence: TGTGCCAGCAGCCGCCTGGCAGGGGAGCCTAACTATGGCTACACCTTC. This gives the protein CASSRLAGEPNYGYTF.

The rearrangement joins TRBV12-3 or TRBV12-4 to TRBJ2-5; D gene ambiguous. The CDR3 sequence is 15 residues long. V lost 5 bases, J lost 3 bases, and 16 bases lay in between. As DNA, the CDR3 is TGTGCCAGCAGTCCCAGTATCACCCGAAAAGAGACCCAGTACTTC. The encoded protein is CASSPSITRKETQYF.

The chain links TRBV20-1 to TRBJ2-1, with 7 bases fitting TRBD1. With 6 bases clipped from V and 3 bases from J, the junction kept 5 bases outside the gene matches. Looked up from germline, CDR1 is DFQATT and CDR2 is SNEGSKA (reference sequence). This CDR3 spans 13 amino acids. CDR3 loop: CSAQGQGYNEQFF. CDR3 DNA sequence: TGCAGTGCACAGGGGCAGGGCTACAATGAGCAGTTCTTC.

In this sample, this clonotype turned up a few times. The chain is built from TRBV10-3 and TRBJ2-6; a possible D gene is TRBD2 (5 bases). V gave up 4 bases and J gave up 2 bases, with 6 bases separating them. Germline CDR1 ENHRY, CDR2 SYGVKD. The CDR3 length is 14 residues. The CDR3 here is CAISGGPGANVLTF. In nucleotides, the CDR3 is TGTGCCATCAGTGGAGGGCCTGGGGCCAACGTCCTGACTTTC.

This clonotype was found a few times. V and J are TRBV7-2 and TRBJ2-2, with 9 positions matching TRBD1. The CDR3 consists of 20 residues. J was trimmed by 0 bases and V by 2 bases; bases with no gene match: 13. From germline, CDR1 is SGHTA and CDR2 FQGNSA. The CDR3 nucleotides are TGTGCCAGCAGCTTACCGAGGGGACAGGGATATACTTCGAACACCGGGGAGCTGTTTTTT. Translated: CASSLPRGQGYTSNTGELFF.

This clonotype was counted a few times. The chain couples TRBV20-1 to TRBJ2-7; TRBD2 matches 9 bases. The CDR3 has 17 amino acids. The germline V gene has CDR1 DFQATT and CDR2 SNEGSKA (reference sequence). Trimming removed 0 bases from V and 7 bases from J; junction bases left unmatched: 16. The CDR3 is CSAREQRLAASPGEQYF. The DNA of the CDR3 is TGCAGTGCTAGAGAGCAGAGACTAGCGGCCTCCCCGGGAGAGCAGTACTTC.

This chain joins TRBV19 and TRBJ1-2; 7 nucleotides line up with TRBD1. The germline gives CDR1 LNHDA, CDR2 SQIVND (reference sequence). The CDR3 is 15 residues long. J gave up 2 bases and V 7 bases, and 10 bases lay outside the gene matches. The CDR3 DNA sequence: TGTGCCAGTACCCCAAGGCTGGACAGGAACTATGGCTACACCTTC. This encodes CASTPRLDRNYGYTF.

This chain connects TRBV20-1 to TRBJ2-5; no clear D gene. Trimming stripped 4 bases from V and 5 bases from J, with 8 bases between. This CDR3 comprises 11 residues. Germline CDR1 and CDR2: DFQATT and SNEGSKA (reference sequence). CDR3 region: CSAKKWETQYF. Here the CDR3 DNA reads TGCAGTGCTAAAAAGTGGGAGACCCAGTACTTC.

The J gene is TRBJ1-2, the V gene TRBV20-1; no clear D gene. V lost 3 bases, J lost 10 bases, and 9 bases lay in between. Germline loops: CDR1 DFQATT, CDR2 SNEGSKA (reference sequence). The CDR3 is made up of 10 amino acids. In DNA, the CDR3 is TGCAGTGCTAGTCTTGACGCCTACACCTTC. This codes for CSASLDAYTF.

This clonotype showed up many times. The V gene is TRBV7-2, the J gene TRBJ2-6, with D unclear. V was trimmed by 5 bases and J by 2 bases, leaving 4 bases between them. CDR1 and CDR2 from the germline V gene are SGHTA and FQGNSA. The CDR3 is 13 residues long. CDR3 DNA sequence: TGTGCCAGCAGCCGCCCTGGGGCCAACGTCCTGACTTTC. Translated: CASSRPGANVLTF.

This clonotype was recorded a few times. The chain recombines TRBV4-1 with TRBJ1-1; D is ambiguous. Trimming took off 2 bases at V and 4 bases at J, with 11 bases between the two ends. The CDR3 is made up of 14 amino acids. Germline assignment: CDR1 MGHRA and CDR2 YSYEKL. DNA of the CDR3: TGCGCCAGCAGCCAAACTTCGATCAGCACTGAAGCTTTCTTT. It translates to CASSQTSISTEAFF.